The T cell receptor beta chain described here comes from a study of T cell changes during pregnancy in multiple sclerosis. Sequencing was performed with immunoSEQ multiplex PCR; in TCRdb, only in-frame clones are kept and a portion is missing. The sample lists tens of thousands of clones, around 90% occurring once. The V gene end was trimmed by 2 bases and the J gene end by 4 bases; junction bases not matched to a gene: 11. The CDR3 loop spans 17 amino acids. Germline assignment: CDR1 LNHDA and CDR2 SQIVND (reference sequence). The chain has TRBV19 and TRBJ2-1; the match to TRBD1 covers 7 bases. The sequencing here drew on CD8+ T cells from peripheral blood mononuclear cells, taken before pregnancy. The TCR sequence derives from a female donor with multiple sclerosis, enrolled in a pregnancy study. The CDR3 DNA reads TGTGCCAGTAGTATAAGGGGTGGGACAGTTATATACAATGAGCAGTTCTTC. Protein sequence: CASSIRGGTVIYNEQFF.